This T cell receptor beta chain was captured by sequencing in a study of CD4 T cells in relation to SARS-CoV-2 and coronaviruses. At the level of the study: PBMCs were cultured with antigen for roughly 9 days before TCR beta sequencing. Controls used an HIV-1 Nef peptide pool or no peptide.

Profiled with immunoSEQ multiplex PCR; TCRdb holds only in-frame clones, not every one. The sample lists about 24,000 clones; around four fifths were seen once. Unexposed donor CD4+ T cells date from about 2011-2018, before the COVID-19 pandemic. The cells were cultured for about ten days before CD4+ T cells were isolated. Germline assignment: CDR1 SGHKS and CDR2 YYEKEE (reference sequence). The V gene end was trimmed by 0 bases and the J gene end by 6 bases; junction bases not matched to a gene: 11. The CDR3 runs to 17 residues. This clone was counted a single time. Its antigen is not identified. The chain employs TRBV5-5 and TRBJ1-4; 7 positions match TRBD1. The sequence came from a human donor in good health. Sequencing used CD4+ T cells from PBMCs, cultured in vitro. CDR3 sequence reads: CASSLGPGGFGYEKLFF. The CDR3 DNA is TGTGCCAGCAGCTTGGGTCCAGGGGGATTCGGTTATGAAAAACTGTTTTTT.